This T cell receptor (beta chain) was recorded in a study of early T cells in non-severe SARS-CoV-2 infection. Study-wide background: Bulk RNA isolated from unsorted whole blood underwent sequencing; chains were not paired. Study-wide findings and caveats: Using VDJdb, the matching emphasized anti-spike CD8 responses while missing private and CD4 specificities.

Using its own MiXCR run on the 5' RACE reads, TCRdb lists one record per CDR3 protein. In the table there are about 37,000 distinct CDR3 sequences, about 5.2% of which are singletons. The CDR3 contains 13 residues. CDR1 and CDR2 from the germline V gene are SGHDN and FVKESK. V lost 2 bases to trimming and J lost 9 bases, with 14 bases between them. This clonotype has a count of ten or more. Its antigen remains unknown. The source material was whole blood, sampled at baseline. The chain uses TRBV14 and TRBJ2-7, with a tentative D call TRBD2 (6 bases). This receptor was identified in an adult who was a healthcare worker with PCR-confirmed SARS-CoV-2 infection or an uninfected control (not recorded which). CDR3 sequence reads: CASSQRGYLGQYF. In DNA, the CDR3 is TGTGCCAGCAGCCAACGGGGGTATTTGGGGCAGTACTTC.